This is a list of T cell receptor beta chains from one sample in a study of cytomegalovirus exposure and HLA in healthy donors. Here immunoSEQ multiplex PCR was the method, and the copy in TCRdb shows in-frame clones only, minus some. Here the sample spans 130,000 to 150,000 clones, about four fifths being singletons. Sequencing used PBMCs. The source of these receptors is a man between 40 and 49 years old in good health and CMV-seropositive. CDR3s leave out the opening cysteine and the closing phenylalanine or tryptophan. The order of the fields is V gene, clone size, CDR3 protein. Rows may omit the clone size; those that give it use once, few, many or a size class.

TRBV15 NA ATSRDWAAYGYT
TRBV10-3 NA AGGHPNSGELF
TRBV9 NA ASSVEVQGAQGYT
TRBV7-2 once ASSFDSYGYT
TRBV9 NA ASSKGLLQPQH
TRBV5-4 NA AIGQGADTQY
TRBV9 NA ASSVDSDTQY
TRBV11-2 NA ASSLGLTETQY
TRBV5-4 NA ASSPGLMASGSTDTQY
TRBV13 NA ASSRNRGRGRNIQY
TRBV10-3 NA AISESTASYEQY
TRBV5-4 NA AIGRGLSTDTQY
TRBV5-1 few ASTEQGDYGYT
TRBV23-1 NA ASSLQGVPYNEQF
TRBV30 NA AWRLTSGGVISTDTQY
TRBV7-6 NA ASSFRGLTDTQY
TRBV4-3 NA ASSQGGQGAYEQY
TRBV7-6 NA ASSYQGVAGSYTDTQY
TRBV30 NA AWSASSYEQY
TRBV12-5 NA ASGLPGAQETQY
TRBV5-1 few ASSYGDTEAF
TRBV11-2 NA ASSQQGAGGYT
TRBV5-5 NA ASSPSGPLRYEQY
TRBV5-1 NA ASSFSGEETQY
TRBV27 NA ASSFSMGDSLNEKLF
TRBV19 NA ASRQGFANTGELF
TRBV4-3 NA ASNPGLFTDTQY
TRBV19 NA ASSRWSREDYGYT
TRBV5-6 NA ASSSQGWNTEAF